This entry concerns a single T cell receptor (beta chain). The record originates from a study of CD8+CD57+ T cells in acquired aplastic anemia. Both TCR beta VDJ combination and CDR3 sequence profiling were carried out. Genomic DNA was the template for this profiling. A single record per CDR3 protein comes from TCRdb applying MiXCR to the reads. The data contain some 220,000 distinct CDR3 sequences, approximately 35% of them seen just once; the ten biggest clones take up 0.95% to 1.3%. With 0 bases removed from V and 5 bases from J, the gap between germline ends came to 9 bases. CDR1 is SGDLS and CDR2 is YYNGEE in the germline V gene. The CDR3 extends over 14 amino acids.

This clonotype originated in a human donor in good health, serving as a control. The chain links TRBV9 to TRBJ2-1; D could derive from TRBD1 or TRBD2 (5 bases each). Sequencing was done on a sample of sorted CD4+, CD8+, or CD8+CD57+ T cells (not recorded which) from PBMCs. The CDR3, as DNA: TGTGCCAGCAGCGTAGGGGACCGGGACAATGAGCAGTTCTTC. The encoded protein is CASSVGDRDNEQFF.